These 30 T cell receptor beta chains came from one sample sequenced in a study of blood T cell repertoires in COVID-19 (dated by TCRdb to about 2020). The library was made by the immunoSEQ multiplex PCR assay. In TCRdb, the immuneACCESS table is reduced to in-frame sequences with V and J assigned. These tables do not hold every clone; where another copy was compared, an unresolved V gene accounts for under half, and the others remain unexplained. For this sample there are 200,000 to 250,000 clones; under 90% appear just once. Jointly, the top ten make up about 3.7% of the sample. Specimen: PBMCs or T cells enriched from blood (not recorded which). Source of these receptors: a woman aged 60-75 years who had recovered from COVID-19.

The V call is TRBV18, the J call TRBJ1-1; a weak D match, TRBD1 (5 bases). With 3 bases removed from V and 5 bases from J, the gap between germline ends came to 16 bases. CDR1 and CDR2 (germline): KGHSH, LQKENI. The CDR3 length is 15 residues. The DNA of the CDR3 is TGTGCCAGCTCACCCCGGGGGGGGGAGGAAACTGAAGCTTTCTTT. This gives the protein CASSPRGGEETEAFF.

The chain carries TRBV2 and TRBJ2-2; D is perhaps TRBD2 (7 bases). Germline V gives CDR1 SNHLY, CDR2 FYNNEI. Trimming removed 2 bases at V and 5 bases at J, with 15 bases between. The CDR3 covers 16 residues. CDR3 residues: CASSEIRGADTGELFF. The CDR3 DNA follows: TGTGCCAGCAGTGAAATCCGGGGGGCGGATACCGGGGAGCTGTTTTTT.

The rearrangement links TRBV6-5 to TRBJ1-1, with D unclear. V was pared by 2 bases and J by 2 bases, with 6 bases between. Germline loops: CDR1 MNHEY, CDR2 SVGAGI. The CDR3 runs 13 residues. CDR3 residues: CASSYLINTEAFF. In DNA form, the CDR3 reads TGTGCCAGCAGTTACCTAATAAACACTGAAGCTTTCTTT.

The chain uses TRBV11-2 and TRBJ1-6; 12 bases are shared with TRBD1. The V gene's germline CDR1 is SGHAT and CDR2 FQNNGV. The CDR3 runs to 18 residues. Trimming at V came to 3 bases and at J to 2 bases, leaving 5 bases not matched to a gene. The CDR3 DNA sequence: TGTGCCAGCAGCTTGGGACAGGGGGCCAGGGCCTATAATTCACCCCTCCACTTT. This gives the protein CASSLGQGARAYNSPLHF. Looking up the rest from reference TRBV11-2 and TRBJ1-6 gives the full variable domain: EAGVAQSPRYKIIEKRQSVAFWCNPISGHATLYWYQQILGQGPKLLIQFQNNGVVDDSQLPKDRFSAERLKGVDSTLKIQPAKLEDSAVYLCASSLGQGARAYNSPLHFGNGTRLTVT.

J is TRBJ2-1 and V is TRBV13; perhaps TRBD1 as D (5 bases). The V gene's germline CDR1 is PRHDT and CDR2 FYEKMQ (reference sequence). The CDR3 sequence is 15 residues long. With 1 base removed from V and 3 bases from J, the gap between germline ends came to 10 bases. The CDR3 bases are TGTGCCAGCAGCTTAGTCCAGGGAATCTACAATGAGCAGTTCTTC. It yields the protein CASSLVQGIYNEQFF. Filled out from reference TRBV13 and TRBJ2-1, the complete variable domain reads AAGVIQSPRHLIKEKRETATLKCYPIPRHDTVYWYQQGPGQDPQFLISFYEKMQSDKGSIPDRFSAQQFSDYHSELNMSSLELGDSALYFCASSLVQGIYNEQFFGPGTRLTVL.

This clone was detected only once. The chain has TRBV7-2 and TRBJ2-1; maybe TRBD2 (6 bases). Trimming removed 1 base at V and 9 bases at J, with 19 bases between. Germline V gene lookup returns CDR1 SGHTA and CDR2 FQGNSA. The CDR3 is made up of 16 amino acids. CDR3 region: CASSLDFSTSFGEQFF. For the CDR3, the DNA is TGTGCCAGCAGCTTAGATTTTTCTACTAGCTTCGGTGAGCAGTTCTTC.

The count of this clone is one. This chain joins TRBV7-9 and TRBJ1-3, with a possible D match to TRBD1 (5 bases). Trimming removed 8 bases from V and 1 base from J, with 12 bases in between. This CDR3 has 14 amino acids. Germline V gene sequence: CDR1 SEHNR, CDR2 FQNEAQ (reference sequence). This CDR3 is CASWGEKSGNTIYF. In DNA, the CDR3 is TGTGCCAGCTGGGGGGAGAAATCTGGAAACACCATATATTTT.

CDR3: CASSEDRSAGELFF. DNA for the CDR3: TGTGCCAGCAGTGAAGATCGGTCGGCCGGGGAGCTGTTTTTT. The rearrangement uses TRBV2 and TRBJ2-2, with D hard to call. Deletions cut 1 base from V and 6 bases from J, with 9 bases between. Germline CDR1 reads SNHLY; CDR2 reads FYNNEI. The CDR3 contains 14 residues.

V usage is TRBV3-1 (or the pseudogene TRBV3-2) and J usage is TRBJ1-6; 7 nucleotides agree with TRBD1. The germline V gene has CDR1 LGHDT and CDR2 YNNKEL (reference sequence). With V trimmed by 3 bases and J by 12 bases, 17 bases remained unmatched. The CDR3 has 17 residues. In DNA, the CDR3 is TGTGCCAGCAGCCAGAGTCTTGGACAGGAACGTCCGGAACCCCTCCACTTT. Translation gives CASSQSLGQERPEPLHF.

The V gene is TRBV9, the J gene TRBJ2-1, with D possibly TRBD2 on 6 matching bases. Germline CDR1 reads SGDLS; CDR2 reads YYNGEE. The V and J ends lost 4 bases and 4 bases respectively, with 15 bases between them. This CDR3 is 15 amino acids long. The CDR3 sequence is CASSPWTTGYNEQFF. The CDR3 DNA is TGTGCCAGCAGCCCCTGGACTACGGGATACAATGAGCAGTTCTTC.

The chain has TRBV3-1 (or the pseudogene TRBV3-2) and TRBJ1-1; a weak D match, TRBD1 (5 bases). The CDR3 length is 13 residues. Between the trimmed V and J ends, which lost 0 bases and 8 bases, there was a span of 10 bases. The germline V gene has CDR1 LGHDT and CDR2 YNNKEL (reference sequence). CDR3 loop: CASSQDRVLEAFF. CDR3 in DNA: TGTGCCAGCAGCCAAGACAGGGTCCTCGAAGCTTTCTTT.

The CDR3 nucleotides are TGTGCCAGCAGCACTATTACTAGCGGGGGGTACAATGAGCAGTTCTTC. This codes for CASSTITSGGYNEQFF. The chain links TRBV7-9 to TRBJ2-1, with 12 bases fitting TRBD2. This CDR3 has 16 residues. Germline V gives CDR1 SEHNR, CDR2 FQNEAQ (reference sequence). J gave up 4 bases and V 5 bases, and 6 bases lay outside the gene matches.

J is TRBJ2-2 and V is TRBV6-5; a possible D gene is TRBD1 (5 bases). Germline V gene sequence: CDR1 MNHEY, CDR2 SVGAGI. CDR3 size: 15 residues. The V end lost 5 bases, the J end lost 0 bases, and 10 bases lay between the germline ends. This CDR3 reads CASSPTGPNTGELFF. DNA of the CDR3: TGTGCCAGCAGTCCCACAGGCCCGAACACCGGGGAGCTGTTTTTT.

Comments on this clone: The sample has other DNA sequences that encode this CDR3 too. The gene calls are TRBV12-3 or TRBV12-4 and TRBJ1-5, with unresolved D. Trimming stripped 1 base from V and 6 bases from J, with 4 bases between. This CDR3 spans 12 amino acids. In DNA form, the CDR3 reads TGTGCCAGCAGTTTAGGAGGTCAGCCCCAGCATTTT. It translates to CASSLGGQPQHF.

V is TRBV6-5 and J is TRBJ1-2, with TRBD1 matching over 8 bases. In germline, CDR1 is MNHEY, CDR2 SVGAGI. Trimming at V came to 10 bases and at J to 4 bases, leaving 8 bases not matched to a gene. The CDR3 has 13 amino acids. The CDR3, as DNA: TGTGCCACCCTGACAGGGGCTATCTATGGCTACACCTTC. Its protein is CATLTGAIYGYTF.

The rearrangement uses TRBV2 and TRBJ1-1, with 9 bases fitting TRBD1. J gave up 6 bases and V 5 bases, and 10 bases lay outside the gene matches. Germline V gene sequence: CDR1 SNHLY, CDR2 FYNNEI. The CDR3 extends over 15 amino acids. This CDR3 is CASSKTTGGGSEAFF. CDR3 sequence (DNA): TGTGCCAGCAGTAAAACCACAGGGGGCGGGTCTGAAGCTTTCTTT. Full variable domain (outside the CDR3, taken from reference TRBV2 and TRBJ1-1): EPEVTQTPSHQVTQMGQEVILRCVPISNHLYFYWYRQILGQKVEFLVSFYNNEISEKSEIFDDQFSVERPDGSNFTLKIRSTKLEDSAMYFCASSKTTGGGSEAFFGQGTRLTVV.

The chain links TRBV5-4 to TRBJ2-2, with 7 bases that match TRBD2. This CDR3 has 16 amino acids. The germline V gene encodes CDR1 SGHNT and CDR2 YYREEE (reference sequence). The V and J ends lost 6 bases and 5 bases, in that order; junction bases with no gene match: 13. The CDR3 reads CASTTEVAGTTGELFF. The CDR3 region has the DNA TGTGCCAGCACTACAGAGGTAGCGGGTACAACCGGGGAGCTGTTTTTT.

This chain uses TRBV11-2 with TRBJ1-4; 9 bases map to TRBD1. This CDR3 is built from 16 residues. Trimming removed 6 bases from V and 1 base from J; junction bases left unmatched: 6. Germline-derived CDR1 and CDR2 are SGHAT and FQNNGV. The CDR3 sequence: CASSRTGAGTNEKLFF. The CDR3 DNA sequence: TGTGCCAGCAGTCGGACAGGGGCTGGAACTAATGAAAAACTGTTTTTT.

In DNA, the CDR3 is TGCGCCAGCAGCTTAGACGGGCGGGACGGAGAGACCCAGTACTTC. Amino acid sequence: CASSLDGRDGETQYF. The chain links TRBV5-1 to TRBJ2-5; possibly TRBD2 for D (6 bases). CDR3 length: 15 residues. Germline assignment: CDR1 SGHRS and CDR2 YFSETQ. The V end was cut by 2 bases, the J end by 4 bases, with 15 bases between.

The CDR3 nucleotides are TGTGTCAGAAGCGGCTGCAGGGGTCGACGCTCCTACGAGCAGTACTTC. Protein product: CVRSGCRGRRSYEQYF. The chain links TRBV7-5 to TRBJ2-7; the D call of TRBD1 is as the table states it, not checked on the DNA. TRBV7-5 is reported as a pseudogene. The CDR3 has 16 residues.

This rearrangement joins TRBV21-1 to TRBJ1-5; TRBD1 is the table's D call and was not checked against the DNA. TRBV21-1 is annotated as a pseudogene. The CDR3 runs to 21 residues. CDR3 sequence reads: CASSKEVVLGDREVGGQPQHF. The CDR3 DNA reads TGTGCCAGCAGCAAAGAGGTAGTGCTGGGGGACAGGGAGGTTGGGGGTCAGCCCCAGCATTTT.

The chain combines TRBV25-1 with TRBJ2-5; D not certain. CDR3 length: 15 amino acids. Germline V gene lookup returns CDR1 MGHDK and CDR2 SYGVNS. V was trimmed by 4 bases and J by 0 bases, leaving 12 bases between them. The CDR3 nucleotides are TGTGCCAGCAGTGGGCTGGCCGGGTACCAAGAGACCCAGTACTTC. This encodes CASSGLAGYQETQYF.

The gene calls are TRBV27 and TRBJ2-7, with 8 nucleotides matching TRBD2. CDR3 size: 15 residues. Germline lookup yields CDR1 MNHEY and CDR2 SMNVEV (reference sequence). V shed 6 bases, J shed 3 bases, and the junction held 10 bases outside the gene matches. Here the CDR3 reads CASSSVGGERYEQYF. CDR3 sequence (DNA): TGTGCCAGCAGCTCCGTCGGGGGGGAACGCTACGAGCAGTACTTC.

This sequence joins TRBV4-1 and TRBJ2-2; 10 bases fit TRBD2. The CDR3 spans 17 residues. CDR1 is MGHRA, CDR2 YSYEKL, per germline. The ends lost 0 bases at V and 5 bases at J; junction bases unmatched: 6. The CDR3 protein is CASSQDDLAGVTGELFF. CDR3 DNA sequence: TGCGCCAGCAGCCAAGATGACCTAGCGGGGGTGACCGGGGAGCTGTTTTTT.

The J gene is TRBJ1-2, the V gene TRBV19; perhaps TRBD1 as D (6 bases). The CDR3 is 13 residues long. Germline V gives CDR1 LNHDA, CDR2 SQIVND (reference sequence). V lost 5 bases and J 8 bases, leaving 15 bases between the germline ends. Here the CDR3 reads CASSQQGSGGYTF. For the CDR3, the DNA is TGTGCCAGTAGTCAACAGGGTTCGGGCGGCTACACCTTC.

This clone has more than one count but fewer than ten. V is TRBV5-1 and J is TRBJ2-2, with TRBD2 identical over 10 bases. Germline values: CDR1 SGHRS, CDR2 YFSETQ. The CDR3 sequence is 15 residues long. The ends lost 2 bases at V and 7 bases at J; junction bases unmatched: 5. The CDR3, as DNA: TGCGCCAGCAGCTTAGCCCTAGCGGGAGTCGGGGAGCTGTTTTTT. Its translation is CASSLALAGVGELFF.

V and J are TRBV4-1 and TRBJ2-1; TRBD2 aligns across 7 bases. The CDR3 runs 18 residues. The germline CDR1 and CDR2 sequences are MGHRA and YSYEKL. Trimming removed 1 base from V and 0 bases from J; junction bases left unmatched: 9. The CDR3 sequence: CASSQVGGGWSSYNEQFF. The CDR3 bases are TGCGCCAGCAGCCAAGTTGGGGGGGGATGGAGCTCCTACAATGAGCAGTTCTTC.

The CDR3 nucleotides are TGTGCCTGGAGTGGGGGCGCAGAGACCCAGTACTTC. This sequence encodes CAWSGGAETQYF. The chain couples TRBV30 to TRBJ2-5; maybe TRBD1 (5 bases). Germline CDR1 GTSNPN, CDR2 SVGIG (reference sequence). V dropped 1 base and J dropped 4 bases, with 7 bases sitting between them. The CDR3 is made up of 12 amino acids.

The chain combines TRBV5-1 with TRBJ2-5; 7 nucleotides align to TRBD2. V was clipped by 8 bases and J by 1 base; unmatched bases: 11. CDR1 is SGHRS, CDR2 YFSETQ, per germline. The CDR3 sequence is 15 residues long. CDR3 bases: TGCGCCAGAGCCGCGGGAGTGACCCGCCAAGAGACCCAGTACTTC. It is translated as CARAAGVTRQETQYF.

The chain has TRBV7-9 and TRBJ2-3, with 7 nucleotides matching TRBD2. CDR1 SEHNR and CDR2 FQNEAQ come from the germline V gene (reference sequence). V was pared by 5 bases and J by 2 bases, with 4 bases of the junction left unmatched. CDR3 length: 14 residues. CDR3 DNA sequence: TGTGCCAGCAGCCGAGGGGACTACACAGATACGCAGTATTTT. It specifies CASSRGDYTDTQYF.